This T cell receptor (beta chain) was sequenced for a study of regulatory T cells in long-lasting Graves disease. Study-level points and caveats: Favoring TRBV28, TRBJ1-2 and TRBJ2-5 was a feature seen in persistent disease. Possibly, accuracy suffered from the small sample size.

This clonotype was counted ten times or more. Antigen unknown. The CDR3 contains 13 residues. V lost 3 bases and J lost 6; bases outside the gene matches: 4. Germline CDR1 is MNHGY and CDR2 is SVAAGI. Libraries of TCR beta came from iRepertoire HTBI primers plus Arm-PCR of CDR3 regions. MiXCR was run by TCRdb on the multiplex PCR reads, yielding one entry per CDR3 protein. This table holds about 430,000 distinct CDR3 sequences, roughly 21% found once. Indicated time point: persistent/refractory GD, antithyroid drugs over 5 years with positive TRAb. TCR sequences were obtained from RNA taken from PBMCs. The chain recombines TRBV6-9 with TRBJ1-2, with 7 bases matching TRBD1. The TCR sequence derives from a female donor with Graves disease. Sequencing was performed on peripheral blood mononuclear cells (PBMCs), taken when the disease was refractory, from a patient treated with antithyroid drugs. The CDR3 coding sequence is TGTGCCAGCAGTTACTCCGACAGGGATGGCTACACCTTC. Translated, it gives CASSYSDRDGYTF.